The TCR beta chain under discussion was sequenced for a study of cytomegalovirus exposure and HLA in healthy donors. The wider study: Across more than 350 genotyped donors, more than 75% landed in the Caucasian-associated ancestry cluster.

This clone was seen only once. Its antigen remains unidentified. Regarding the study as a whole: Published work reported that the classifier diagnosed cytomegalovirus status with high specificity and sensitivity. The study reported that TCR beta sequences accurately predicted HLA-A and HLA-B alleles in most subjects.

Sampled while nominally healthy, donors likely had unrecorded immune exposures. The PCR contained 60 Vbeta and 13 Jbeta primers. Some clones are missing from TCRdb's copy, which holds only in-frame ones; the method was immunoSEQ multiplex PCR. This table has approximately 150,000 clones, roughly 76% appearing once. Germline-derived CDR1 and CDR2 are MNHEY and SVGAGI. This CDR3 spans 15 amino acids. Trimming removed 6 bases from V and 1 base from J; junction bases left unmatched: 6. V is TRBV6-5 and J is TRBJ1-5, with TRBD1 matching 7 bases. This receptor was obtained from a female donor in good health and CMV-seronegative. Sequencing input: PBMCs. Here the CDR3 reads CASRGGQSSNQPQHF. The DNA of the CDR3 is TGTGCCAGCAGGGGGGGACAGTCCAGCAATCAGCCCCAGCATTTT.